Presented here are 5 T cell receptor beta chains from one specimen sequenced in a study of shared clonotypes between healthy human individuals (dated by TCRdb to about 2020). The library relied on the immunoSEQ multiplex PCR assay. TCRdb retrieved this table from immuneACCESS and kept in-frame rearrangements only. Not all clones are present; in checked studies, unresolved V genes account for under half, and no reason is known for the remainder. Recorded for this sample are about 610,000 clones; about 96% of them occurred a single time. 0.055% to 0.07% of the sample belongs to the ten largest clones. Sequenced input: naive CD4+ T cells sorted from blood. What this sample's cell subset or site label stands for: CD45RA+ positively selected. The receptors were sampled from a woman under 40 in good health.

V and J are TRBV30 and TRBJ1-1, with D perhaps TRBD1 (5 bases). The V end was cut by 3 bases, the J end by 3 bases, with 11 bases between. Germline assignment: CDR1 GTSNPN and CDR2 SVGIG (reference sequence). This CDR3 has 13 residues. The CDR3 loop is CAWSEGFDTEAFF. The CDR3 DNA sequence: TGTGCCTGGAGCGAGGGGTTCGACACTGAAGCTTTCTTT.

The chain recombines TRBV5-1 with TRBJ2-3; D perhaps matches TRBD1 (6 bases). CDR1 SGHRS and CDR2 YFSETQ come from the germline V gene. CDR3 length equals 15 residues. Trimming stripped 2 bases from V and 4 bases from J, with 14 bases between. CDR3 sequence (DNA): TGCGCCAGCAGCTTCGTGGGGGCTTCTGCAGATACGCAGTATTTT. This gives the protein CASSFVGASADTQYF. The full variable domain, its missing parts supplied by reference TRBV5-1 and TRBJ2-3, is KAGVTQTPRYLIKTRGQQVTLSCSPISGHRSVSWYQQTPGQGLQFLFEYFSETQRNKGNFPGRFSGRQFSNSRSEMNVSTLELGDSALYLCASSFVGASADTQYFGPGTRLTVL.

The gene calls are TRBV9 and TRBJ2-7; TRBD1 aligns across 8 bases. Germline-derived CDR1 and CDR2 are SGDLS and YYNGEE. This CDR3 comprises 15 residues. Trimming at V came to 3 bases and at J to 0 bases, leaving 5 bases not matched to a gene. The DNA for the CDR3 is TGTGCCAGCAGCGCCGGGACAGGAGACTCCTACGAGCAGTACTTC. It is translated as CASSAGTGDSYEQYF.

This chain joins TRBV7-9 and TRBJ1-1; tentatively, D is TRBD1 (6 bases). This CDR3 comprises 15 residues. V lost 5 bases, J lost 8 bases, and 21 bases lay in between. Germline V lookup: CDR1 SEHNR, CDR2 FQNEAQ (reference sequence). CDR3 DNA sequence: TGTGCCAGCAGCCCTACCTCAGGGGAAAGGGTGGAAGCTTTCTTT. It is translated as CASSPTSGERVEAFF. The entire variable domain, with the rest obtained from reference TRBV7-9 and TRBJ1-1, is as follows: DTGVSQNPRHKITKRGQNVTFRCDPISEHNRLYWYRQTLGQGPEFLTYFQNEAQLEKSRLLSDRFSAERPKGSFSTLEIQRTEQGDSAMYLCASSPTSGERVEAFFGQGTRLTVV.

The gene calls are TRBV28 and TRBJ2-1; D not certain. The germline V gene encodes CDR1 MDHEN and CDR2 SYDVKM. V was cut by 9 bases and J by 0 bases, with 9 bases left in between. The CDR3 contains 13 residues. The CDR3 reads CASGGYSYNEQFF. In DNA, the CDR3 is TGTGCCAGTGGTGGATACTCCTACAATGAGCAGTTCTTC.